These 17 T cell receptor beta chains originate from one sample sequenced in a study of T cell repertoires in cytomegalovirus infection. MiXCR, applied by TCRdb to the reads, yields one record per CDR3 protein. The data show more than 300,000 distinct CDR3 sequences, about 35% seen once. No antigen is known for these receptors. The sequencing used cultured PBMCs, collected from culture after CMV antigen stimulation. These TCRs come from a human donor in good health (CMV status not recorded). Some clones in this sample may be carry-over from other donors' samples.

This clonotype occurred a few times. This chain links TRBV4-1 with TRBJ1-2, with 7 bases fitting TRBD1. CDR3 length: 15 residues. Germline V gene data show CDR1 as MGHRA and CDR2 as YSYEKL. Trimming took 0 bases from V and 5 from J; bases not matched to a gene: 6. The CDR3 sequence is CASSQDRGLRYGYTF. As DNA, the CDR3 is TGCGCCAGCAGCCAAGACAGGGGGTTGAGGTATGGCTACACCTTC.

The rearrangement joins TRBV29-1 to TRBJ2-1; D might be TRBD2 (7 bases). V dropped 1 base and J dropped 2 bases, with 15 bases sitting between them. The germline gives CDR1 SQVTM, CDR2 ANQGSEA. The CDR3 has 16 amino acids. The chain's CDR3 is CSVEGGGEIAYNEQFF. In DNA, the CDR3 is TGCAGCGTTGAAGGGGGGGGCGAAATAGCCTACAATGAGCAGTTCTTC.

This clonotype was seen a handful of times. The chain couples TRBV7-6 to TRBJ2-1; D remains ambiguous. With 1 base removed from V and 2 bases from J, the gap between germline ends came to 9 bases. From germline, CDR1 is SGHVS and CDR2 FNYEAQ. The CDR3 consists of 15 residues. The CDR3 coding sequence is TGTGCCAGCAGCTTAGACAGAACCACCTACAATGAGCAGTTCTTC. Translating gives CASSLDRTTYNEQFF. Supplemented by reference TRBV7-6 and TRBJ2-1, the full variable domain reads GAGVSQSPRYKVTKRGQDVALRCDPISGHVSLYWYRQALGQGPEFLTYFNYEAQQDKSGLPNDRFSAERPEGSISTLTIQRTEQRDSAMYRCASSLDRTTYNEQFFGPGTRLTVL.

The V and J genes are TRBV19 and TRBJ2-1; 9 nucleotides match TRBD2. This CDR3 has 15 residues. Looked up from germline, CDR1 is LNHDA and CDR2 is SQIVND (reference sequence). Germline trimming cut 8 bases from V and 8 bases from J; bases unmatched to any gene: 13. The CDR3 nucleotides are TGTGCCAGTGGATCTAGCGGGATGAGGGGCGATGAGCAGTTCTTC. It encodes CASGSSGMRGDEQFF.

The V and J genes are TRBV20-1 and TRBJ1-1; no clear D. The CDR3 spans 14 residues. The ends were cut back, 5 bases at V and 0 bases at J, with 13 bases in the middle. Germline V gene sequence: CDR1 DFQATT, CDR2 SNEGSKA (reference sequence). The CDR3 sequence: CSALSRPLNTEAFF. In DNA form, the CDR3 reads TGCAGTGCTTTGTCCAGGCCCTTGAACACTGAAGCTTTCTTT.

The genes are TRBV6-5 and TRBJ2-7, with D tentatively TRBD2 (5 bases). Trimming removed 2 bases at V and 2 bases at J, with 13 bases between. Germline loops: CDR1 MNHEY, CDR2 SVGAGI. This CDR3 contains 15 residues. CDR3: CASSYTREYAYEQYF. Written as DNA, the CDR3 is TGTGCCAGCAGTTACACACGGGAATACGCCTACGAGCAGTACTTC.

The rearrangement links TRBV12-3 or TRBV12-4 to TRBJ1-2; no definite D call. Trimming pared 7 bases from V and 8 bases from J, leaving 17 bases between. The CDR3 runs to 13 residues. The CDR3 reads CASTAQVMGGYTF. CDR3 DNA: TGTGCCAGCACTGCTCAGGTCATGGGCGGCTACACCTTC.

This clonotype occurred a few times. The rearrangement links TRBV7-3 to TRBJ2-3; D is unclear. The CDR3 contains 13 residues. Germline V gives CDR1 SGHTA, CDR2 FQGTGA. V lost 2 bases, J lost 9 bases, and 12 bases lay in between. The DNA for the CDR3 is TGTGCCAGCAGCTTAGAACCCATCGGGACGCAGTATTTT. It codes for CASSLEPIGTQYF.

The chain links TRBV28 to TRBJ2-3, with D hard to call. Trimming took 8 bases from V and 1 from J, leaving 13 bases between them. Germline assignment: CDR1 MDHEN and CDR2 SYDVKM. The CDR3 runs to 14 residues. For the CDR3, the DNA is TGTGCCAGCCTCCCGGAAATTCGCACAGATACGCAGTATTTT. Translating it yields CASLPEIRTDTQYF.

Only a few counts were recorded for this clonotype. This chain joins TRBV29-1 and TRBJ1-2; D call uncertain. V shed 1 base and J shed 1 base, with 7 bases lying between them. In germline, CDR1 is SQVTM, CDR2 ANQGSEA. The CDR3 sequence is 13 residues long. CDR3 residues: CSVEATDNYGYTF. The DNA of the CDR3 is TGCAGCGTTGAAGCCACCGATAACTATGGCTACACCTTC.

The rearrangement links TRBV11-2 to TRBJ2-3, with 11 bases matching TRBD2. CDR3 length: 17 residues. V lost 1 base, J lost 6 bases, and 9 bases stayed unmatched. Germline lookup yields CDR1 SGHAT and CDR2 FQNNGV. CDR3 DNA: TGTGCCAGCAGCTTAGGAGGGACTAGCGGTCCCTTGGATACGCAGTATTTT. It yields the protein CASSLGGTSGPLDTQYF. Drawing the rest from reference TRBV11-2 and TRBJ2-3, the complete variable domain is EAGVAQSPRYKIIEKRQSVAFWCNPISGHATLYWYQQILGQGPKLLIQFQNNGVVDDSQLPKDRFSAERLKGVDSTLKIQPAKLEDSAVYLCASSLGGTSGPLDTQYFGPGTRLTVL.

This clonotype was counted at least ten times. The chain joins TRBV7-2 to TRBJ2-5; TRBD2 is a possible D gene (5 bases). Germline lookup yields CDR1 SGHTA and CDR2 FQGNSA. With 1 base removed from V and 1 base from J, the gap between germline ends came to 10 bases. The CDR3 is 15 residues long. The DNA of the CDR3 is TGTGCCAGCAGCTTAGATCCGGACTTCCAAGAGACCCAGTACTTC. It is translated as CASSLDPDFQETQYF.

The CDR3 sequence: CASSLTGAGEQYF. CDR3 nucleotide sequence: TGTGCCAGCAGCCTCACAGGGGCCGGCGAGCAGTACTTC. The chain joins TRBV12-3 or TRBV12-4 to TRBJ2-7; 7 bases are a match to TRBD1. V lost 6 bases, J lost 6 bases, and 8 bases stayed unmatched. The CDR3 is made up of 13 amino acids.

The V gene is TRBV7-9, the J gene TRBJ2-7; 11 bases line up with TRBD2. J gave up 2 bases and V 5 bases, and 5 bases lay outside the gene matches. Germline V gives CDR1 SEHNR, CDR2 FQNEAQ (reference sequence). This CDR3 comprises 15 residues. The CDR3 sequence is CASSALTSGTYEQYV. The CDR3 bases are TGTGCCAGCAGCGCCCTGACTAGCGGGACCTACGAGCAGTACGTC.

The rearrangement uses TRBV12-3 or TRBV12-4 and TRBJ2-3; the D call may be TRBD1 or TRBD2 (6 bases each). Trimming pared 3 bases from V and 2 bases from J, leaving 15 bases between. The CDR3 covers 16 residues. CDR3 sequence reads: CASSFRGLVFTDTQYF. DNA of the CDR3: TGTGCCAGCAGTTTCAGGGGACTGGTTTTCACAGATACGCAGTATTTT.

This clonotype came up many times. The chain's CDR3 is CASRRNRAAYNEQFF. The CDR3 nucleotides are TGTGCCAGCAGGCGTAACAGGGCAGCCTACAATGAGCAGTTCTTC. V is TRBV7-8 and J is TRBJ2-1; a weak D match, TRBD1 (6 bases). CDR3 length: 15 residues. With 6 bases removed from V and 2 bases from J, the gap between germline ends came to 14 bases. Germline V gene data show CDR1 as SGHVS and CDR2 as FQNEAQ.

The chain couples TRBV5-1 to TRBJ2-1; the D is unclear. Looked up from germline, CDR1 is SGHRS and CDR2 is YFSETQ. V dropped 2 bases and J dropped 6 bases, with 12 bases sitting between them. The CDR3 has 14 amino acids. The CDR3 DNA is TGCGCCAGCAGCTTTTATGCAAAGGGCAATGAGCAGTTCTTC. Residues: CASSFYAKGNEQFF.